The sequence of this T cell receptor beta chain was determined in a study of technical replicates of blood from a few donors. Sequenced by immunoSEQ multiplex PCR; TCRdb stores in-frame clones only, minus some. The sample consists of 95,000 to 100,000 clones, 96% of them appearing once. Germline CDR1 reads MNHNS; CDR2 reads SASEGT. The V segment lost 6 bases and the J segment 5 bases; nucleotides outside the gene matches: 8. This CDR3 has 15 amino acids. The V and J genes are TRBV6-1 and TRBJ2-7, with 12 bases aligning to TRBD1. This clonotype originated in a human donor in good health. The sequencing sample was made of T cells isolated from PBMCs. CDR3 coding DNA: TGTGCCAGCAGCACCGGGACAGGGGGCTTCCACGAGCAGTACTTC. It specifies CASSTGTGGFHEQYF.